Described below is a single T cell receptor beta chain sequence and its context. The sample's time point: blood at routine non-recurrence follow-up after resection. Tumor, nontumor lung or frozen PBMC supplied whole RNA that was sequenced unsorted. The sample comes from a study of spatial heterogeneity in lung cancer. On the study more broadly: The donors, approximately 66 patients with untreated early-stage non-small cell lung cancer, provided the samples. The study sequenced follow-up PBMC samples when they were available, at a median of about two years after resection.

TCRdb reprocessed the 5' RACE reads via MiXCR and lists one record per CDR3 protein. Altogether roughly 46,000 distinct CDR3 sequences are present, about 11% being singletons, with the ten largest covering roughly 32%. Germline V gives CDR1 LNHDA, CDR2 SQIVND (reference sequence). V gave up 5 bases and J gave up 4 bases, with 14 bases separating them. The CDR3 covers 15 residues. This specimen consisted of PBMCs, obtained at follow-up. The source of this sequence is a male donor with early-stage non-small cell lung cancer. V gene TRBV19 combines with J gene TRBJ1-4; D unclear. CDR3 in DNA: TGTGCCAGTAGTGAAGAGGGAGCGGGTAATGAAAAACTGTTTTTT. It codes for CASSEEGAGNEKLFF.